This is a list of T cell receptor beta chains from one sample in a study of blood T cell repertoires in COVID-19. TCRdb's table, derived via immunoSEQ multiplex PCR, lists solely in-frame clones and lacks some. The sample lists some 89,000 clones, approximately 90% occurring once. Sequencing used peripheral blood. Receptors originate from a man aged 55 to 70 with acute or convalescent COVID-19. Each CDR3 is given with its conserved first and last residue. The size field is filled for only some rows; it gives once, few, many or a size class.

>TRBV11-2|.
CASSLQGDTGELFF
>TRBV7-2|.
CASSLSPGNYGYTF
>TRBV5-1|.
CASSSPRGENLRYGYTF
>TRBV12-3/TRBV12-4|.
CASSLAGGGGYTF
>TRBV6-6|.
CASRNRGNTEAFF
>TRBV6-5|once
CASLDRGRQETQYF
>TRBV6-5|few
CASKVTEGVGEAFF
>TRBV5-5|.
CASSPGLAGTDTQYF
>TRBV20-1|few
CSASSGYGYTF
>TRBV19|.
CASSIQGGADTQYF
>TRBV30|.
CAWTVSYGYTF
>TRBV18|.
CASSPPKAGAGGNQPQHF
>TRBV6-5|.
CASIGLRNSNQPQHF
>TRBV5-1|.
CARSLGGGAAGDNEQFF
>TRBV11-1|.
CASSLANRGGEQYF
>TRBV11-3|.
CASSLGGGRNTDTQYF
>TRBV27|once
CASVLRTGGTGELFF
>TRBV7-9|.
CASSLDVRSGGYTF
>TRBV7-2|once
CASSPGSYSIYGYTF
>TRBV19|.
CASSIAARGGQPQHF
>TRBV30|.
CAWARGGAWTDTQYF
>TRBV5-4|.
CASSLWGPGNSPLHF
>TRBV11-3|once
CASSLEHNNVLTF
>TRBV19|.
CASSMGRTATEAFF
>TRBV3-1/TRBV3-2|few
CASSQQGSQGPQHF
>TRBV7-2|.
CASSLSGTAFGNTIYF
>TRBV6-5|.
CASSYSQGVSNQPQHF
>TRBV19|.
CASSSLRQGSNEKLFF